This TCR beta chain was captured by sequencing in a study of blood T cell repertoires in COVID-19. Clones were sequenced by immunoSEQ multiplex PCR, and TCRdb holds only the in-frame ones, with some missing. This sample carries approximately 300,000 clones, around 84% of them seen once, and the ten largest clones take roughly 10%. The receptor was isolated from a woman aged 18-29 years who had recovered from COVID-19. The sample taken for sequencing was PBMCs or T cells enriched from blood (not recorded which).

Written as DNA, the CDR3 is TGTGCCAGCAGCCTTGGGCGGGGGGCACGATCACCCCTCCACTTT. Translated, it gives CASSLGRGARSPLHF. This chain joins TRBV3-1 (or the pseudogene TRBV3-2) and TRBJ1-6, with D possibly being TRBD1 (6 bases). V lost 4 bases and J 10 bases, leaving 17 bases between the germline ends. Germline-derived CDR1 and CDR2 are LGHDT and YNNKEL (reference sequence). The CDR3 extends over 15 amino acids.